In this sample, the clone carrying this TCR beta chain turned up once. The CDR3 extends over 11 amino acids. Germline CDR1 reads DFQATT; CDR2 reads SNEGSKA (reference sequence). Between the trimmed V and J ends, which lost 6 bases and 4 bases, there was a span of 10 bases. The data derive from a study of OX40 agonist ivuxolimab in advanced cancers. Profiling relied on immunoSEQ multiplex PCR, and the TCRdb table lists in-frame clones only, not all of them. Here the sample spans approximately 65,000 clones, 92% being singletons. The sequence came from an adult with an advanced solid tumor such as melanoma, head and neck, liver or kidney cancer. Sample: CD4+ or CD8+ T cells sorted from blood, taken in a trial of the OX40 agonist ivuxolimab. V usage is TRBV20-1 and J usage is TRBJ2-7, with D possibly TRBD2 on 7 matching bases. The CDR3 DNA sequence: TGCAGTGCAAGGGGGGGATACGAGCAGTACTTC. This translates into CSARGGYEQYF.